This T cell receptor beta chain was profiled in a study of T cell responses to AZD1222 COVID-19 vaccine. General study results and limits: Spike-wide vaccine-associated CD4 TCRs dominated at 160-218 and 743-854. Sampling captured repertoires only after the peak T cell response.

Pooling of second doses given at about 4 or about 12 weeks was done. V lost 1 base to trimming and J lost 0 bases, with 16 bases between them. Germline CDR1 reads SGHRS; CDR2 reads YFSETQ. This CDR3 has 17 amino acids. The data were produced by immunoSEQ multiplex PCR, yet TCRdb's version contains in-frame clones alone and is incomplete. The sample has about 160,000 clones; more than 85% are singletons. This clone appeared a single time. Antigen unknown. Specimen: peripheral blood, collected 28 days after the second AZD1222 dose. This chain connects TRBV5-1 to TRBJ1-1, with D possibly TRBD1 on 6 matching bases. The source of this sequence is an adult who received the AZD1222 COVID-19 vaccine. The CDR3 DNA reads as TGCGCCAGCAGCTTGCTCGGGAGAGGACAGCTGAACACTGAAGCTTTCTTT. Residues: CASSLLGRGQLNTEAFF.